The source of this TCR beta chain is a study of neurological immune-mediated disorders. A note on this clonotype: A much more abundant neighbour one base away suggests this may be a read error. The conserved closing phenylalanine or tryptophan is absent in this CDR3, likely reflecting a read error.

5'RACE employing 10-nucleotide random UMIs yielded the cDNA. Each CDR3 protein is one row after TCRdb ran MiXCR on the 5' RACE reads. The sample shows roughly 66,000 distinct CDR3 sequences, approximately 4.6% of them seen only once. PBMCs stored at -80 C, 2 million in total, were the source of the unsorted libraries. With 3 bases removed from V and 6 bases from J, the gap between germline ends came to 12 bases. The CDR3 length is 12 residues. CDR1 DFQATT and CDR2 SNEGSKA come from the germline V gene (reference sequence). The TCR sequence derives from a woman in her 70s with multiple sclerosis. Sequenced input: PBMCs. The chain combines TRBV20-1 with TRBJ2-7; D might be TRBD1 (6 bases). The CDR3 coding sequence is TGCAGTGCTAGGGAAACAGGGCGCGAGCAGTACATC. This translates into CSARETGREQYI.